This is a list of T cell receptor beta chains from one sample in a study of blood T cell repertoires in COVID-19. Assay: immunoSEQ multiplex PCR; the TCRdb copy retains only in-frame clones and omits some. The data show roughly 100,000 clones, about 90% seen once. Sequenced: peripheral blood. Receptors originate from a woman aged 45 to 65 with COVID-19, enrolled during active disease. The CDR3 runs from the conserved cysteine through the conserved F or W. The D gene is left open where the match is weak. Clone size appears in some rows only: once, few, many, or a class for an expanded clone.

CDR3aa,CDR3nt,j_gene,abundance,d_gene,v_gene
CASSPPGLDNEKLFF,TGTGCCAGCAGCCCGCCGGGGTTGGATAATGAAAAACTGTTTTTT,TRBJ1-4,-,-,TRBV6-6
CASSGQVFTEAFF,TGTGCCAGCAGTGGACAGGTTTTTACTGAAGCTTTCTTT,TRBJ1-1,-,TRBD1,TRBV28
CASSQPGQGSIPQHF,TGCGCCAGCAGCCAGCCGGGACAGGGATCCATACCCCAGCATTTT,TRBJ1-5,-,TRBD1,TRBV4-1
CASSHFRTGSLGTEAFF,TGTGCCAGCAGCCATTTCCGGACAGGGAGTTTGGGCACTGAAGCTTTCTTT,TRBJ1-1,once,TRBD1,TRBV3-1/TRBV3-2
CASSPGTGTSPLHF,TGTGCCAGCAGCCCCGGGACAGGGACGTCACCCCTCCACTTT,TRBJ1-6,-,TRBD1,TRBV5-4
CASSLSGLAGGSGTDTQYF,TGTGCCAGCAGTTTGTCGGGACTAGCGGGTGGGTCTGGCACAGATACGCAGTATTTT,TRBJ2-3,-,TRBD2,TRBV28
CASSDSSRSPEAFF,TGTGCCAGCAGTGACTCGAGTCGGAGTCCTGAAGCTTTCTTT,TRBJ1-1,-,-,TRBV6-4
CASSIQGSYNSPLHF,TGTGCCAGCAGTATCCAGGGATCCTATAATTCACCCCTCCACTTT,TRBJ1-6,-,-,TRBV27
CASSPIDAGGGQETQYF,TGTGCCAGCAGCCCCATTGACGCCGGCGGGGGGCAAGAGACCCAGTACTTC,TRBJ2-5,-,TRBD2,TRBV5-6
CASSVGWGGEQYF,TGTGCCAGCAGTGTGGGGTGGGGGGGCGAGCAGTACTTC,TRBJ2-7,-,TRBD2,TRBV12-3/TRBV12-4
CASGLVGGWGELFF,TGTGCCAGCGGACTGGTGGGGGGATGGGGGGAGCTGTTTTTT,TRBJ2-2,once,-,TRBV25-1
CASSQVLAPSNEQFF,TGCGCCAGCAGCCAAGTGTTAGCGCCGTCCAATGAGCAGTTCTTC,TRBJ2-1,-,-,TRBV4-1
CASSEQGLAVYYNEQFF,TGTGCCAGCAGTGAACAGGGGTTAGCTGTATACTACAATGAGCAGTTCTTC,TRBJ2-1,few,-,TRBV2
CASSSLGTITEAFF,TGTGCCAGCAGCTCCCTCGGGACTATCACTGAAGCTTTCTTT,TRBJ1-1,-,-,TRBV11-2
CAWRGTRKEGYTF,TGTGCCTGGAGGGGGACAAGGAAGGAGGGCTACACCTTC,TRBJ1-2,-,-,TRBV30
CAGGTDSGNTIYF,TGTGCCGGGGGGACTGACTCTGGAAACACCATATATTTT,TRBJ1-3,-,-,TRBV2
CASSQFPGTVTDTQYF,TGCGCCAGCAGTCAATTCCCCGGGACAGTCACAGATACGCAGTATTTT,TRBJ2-3,-,TRBD1,TRBV23-1
CASSQGGTQRTYEQYF,TGCGCCAGCAGCCAAGGTGGGACACAACGCACATACGAGCAGTACTTC,TRBJ2-7,few,-,TRBV4-3
CASSEARPKNSYEQYF,TGTGCCAGCAGTGAAGCGCGGCCTAAGAACTCCTACGAGCAGTACTTC,TRBJ2-7,-,-,TRBV2
CASSYSVGRYEEQYF,TGTGCCAGCAGTTACTCTGTGGGGCGGTACGAAGAGCAGTACTTC,TRBJ2-7,once,-,TRBV6-5
CASSRTSGGAADTQYF,TGTGCCAGCAGCAGGACTAGCGGGGGGGCGGCAGATACGCAGTATTTT,TRBJ2-3,-,TRBD2,TRBV7-2
CASRARFEQFF,TGTGCCAGCAGGGCCCGATTCGAGCAGTTCTTC,TRBJ2-1,-,-,TRBV12-3/TRBV12-4
CASSFSRAGGGSYGYTF,TGTGCCAGCAGTTTCAGCAGAGCCGGGGGTGGCAGCTATGGCTACACCTTC,TRBJ1-2,few,-,TRBV28
CASSFLEIRDYGYTF,TGTGCCAGCTCATTTCTCGAGATCAGGGACTATGGCTACACCTTC,TRBJ1-2,once,-,TRBV18
CASSFVGLAGEGATDTQYF,TGTGCCAGCAGCTTTGTGGGACTAGCGGGGGAGGGGGCCACAGATACGCAGTATTTT,TRBJ2-3,-,TRBD2,TRBV7-2
CASSPGQGEAETQYF,TGCGCCAGCAGCCCCGGACAGGGGGAGGCCGAGACCCAGTACTTC,TRBJ2-5,-,TRBD1,TRBV5-1
CASSEGATNTGELFF,TGTGCCAGCAGTGAAGGGGCCACGAACACCGGGGAGCTGTTTTTT,TRBJ2-2,-,-,TRBV6-4
CASSHTDTQYF,TGTGCCAGCAGCCACACAGATACGCAGTATTTT,TRBJ2-3,-,-,TRBV11-2
CASSFEISPLHF,TGTGCCAGCAGCTTTGAGATTTCACCCCTCCACTTT,TRBJ1-6,-,-,TRBV7-2
CASSPIDSNTGELFF,TGCGCCAGCAGCCCAATCGACAGTAACACCGGGGAGCTGTTTTTT,TRBJ2-2,-,-,TRBV4-3
CASSQGDRGLEKLFF,TGCGCCAGCAGCCAGGGGGACAGGGGGCTTGAAAAACTGTTTTTT,TRBJ1-4,once,TRBD1,TRBV4-1
CASSQDLLAGTYEQYF,TGCGCCAGCAGCCAAGATCTTCTAGCGGGTACCTACGAGCAGTACTTC,TRBJ2-7,few,TRBD2,TRBV4-1
CASSPPVSQETQYF,TGTGCCAGCTCACCACCGGTCAGCCAAGAGACCCAGTACTTC,TRBJ2-5,-,-,TRBV18
CASSARDRAEQYF,TGTGCCAGTAGTGCCCGGGACAGGGCCGAGCAGTACTTC,TRBJ2-7,-,TRBD1,TRBV19
CATSRGGLDSRDGYTF,TGTGCCACCAGCAGAGGGGGCCTTGACAGTCGCGACGGCTACACCTTC,TRBJ1-2,-,-,TRBV15
CASSLGQMRPLHF,TGTGCCAGCAGCTTAGGACAGATGAGACCCCTCCACTTT,TRBJ1-6,-,-,TRBV7-9
CASSPPGQVTGYTF,TGTGCCAGCAGTCCCCCGGGACAGGTAACTGGCTACACCTTC,TRBJ1-2,-,TRBD1,TRBV2
CASTLRRRGGDGETQYF,TGTGCCAGCACCCTCCGCCGACGGGGGGGCGATGGGGAGACCCAGTACTTC,TRBJ2-5,-,TRBD2,TRBV5-6
CASSVFDSEAFF,TGTGCCAGCAGCGTTTTCGACTCTGAAGCTTTCTTT,TRBJ1-1,-,-,TRBV7-2
CSASAGDQGPQHF,TGCAGTGCTAGTGCAGGGGATCAAGGCCCCCAGCATTTT,TRBJ1-5,-,-,TRBV20-1